Listed below are T cell receptor beta chains from one sample, sequenced in a study of T cells in tumors after PD-1 blockade. Data came from immunoSEQ multiplex PCR; TCRdb stores just in-frame clones and leaves some out. The table has 11,000 to 15,000 clones, about 67% seen once. Source: tumor tissue, taken after anti-PD-1 treatment. Source of these receptors: a human donor with cutaneous squamous cell carcinoma. Each CDR3 is given without its conserved first and last residue.

j_call: TRBJ2-7; v_call: TRBV5-4; cdr3_aa: ASSLQAAGVSEQY
j_call: TRBJ2-6; v_call: TRBV6-5; cdr3_aa: ASSSPGNGANVLT
j_call: TRBJ2-5; v_call: TRBV5-4; cdr3_aa: ASSSPGTEVETQY
j_call: TRBJ1-1; v_call: TRBV14; cdr3_aa: ASSQVIYSWGRPLNTEAF
j_call: TRBJ1-6; v_call: TRBV5-6; cdr3_aa: ASSSEGTGPLTLH
j_call: TRBJ2-7; v_call: TRBV29-1; cdr3_aa: SVAGGGTYEQY
j_call: TRBJ2-5; v_call: TRBV9; cdr3_aa: ASSVVPSGRGWETQY
j_call: TRBJ1-4; v_call: TRBV5-5; cdr3_aa: ASSLNTGLGEKLF
j_call: TRBJ1-4; v_call: TRBV25-1; cdr3_aa: ASSPSQSEKLF
j_call: TRBJ2-3; v_call: TRBV10-3; cdr3_aa: AISKGPEMEGTQY
j_call: TRBJ2-1; v_call: TRBV6-6; cdr3_aa: ASKRGENYNEQF
j_call: TRBJ2-5; v_call: TRBV11-3; cdr3_aa: ASSLGGRLGETQY
j_call: TRBJ1-3; v_call: TRBV18; cdr3_aa: ASSPEGSGNTIY
j_call: TRBJ1-2; v_call: TRBV18; cdr3_aa: ASSPDTYSPYGYT
j_call: TRBJ1-1; v_call: TRBV28; cdr3_aa: ASRGRTGGFNEAF
j_call: TRBJ2-1; v_call: TRBV6-5; cdr3_aa: ASSSRLAGYGEQF
j_call: TRBJ2-5; v_call: TRBV5-1; cdr3_aa: ASSDLAGEETQY
j_call: TRBJ2-7; v_call: TRBV10-3; cdr3_aa: AISGTTDYEQY
j_call: TRBJ1-5; v_call: TRBV9; cdr3_aa: ASSSETGSQH
j_call: TRBJ2-1; v_call: TRBV20-1; cdr3_aa: SASERELNEQF
j_call: TRBJ2-5; v_call: TRBV5-1; cdr3_aa: ASSQWTSGNQETQY
j_call: TRBJ2-7; v_call: TRBV4-1; cdr3_aa: ASSQDGQREQY
j_call: TRBJ2-3; v_call: TRBV25-1; cdr3_aa: ASTTGVTDTQY
j_call: TRBJ1-1; v_call: TRBV27; cdr3_aa: ASSLIEASMNTEAF
j_call: TRBJ1-3; v_call: TRBV4-1; cdr3_aa: ASSQDEGFVNPGDSGNTIY
j_call: TRBJ2-6; v_call: TRBV5-6; cdr3_aa: ASSHTLGNGANVLT
j_call: TRBJ2-2; v_call: TRBV11-3; cdr3_aa: ASSLGVAGHTGELF
j_call: TRBJ2-1; v_call: TRBV25-1; cdr3_aa: ASSRQGTSGGSYNEQF
j_call: TRBJ2-7; v_call: TRBV6-2/TRBV6-3; cdr3_aa: ASSPDRLAGSSYEQY
j_call: TRBJ2-1; v_call: TRBV6-2/TRBV6-3; cdr3_aa: ASSYSGGSYNEQF
j_call: TRBJ1-6; v_call: TRBV18; cdr3_aa: ASSRGQPLEYNSPLH
j_call: TRBJ2-7; v_call: TRBV19; cdr3_aa: ASSIYGGSSYEQY
j_call: TRBJ2-3; v_call: TRBV7-9; cdr3_aa: ASSLKGWGTDTQY
j_call: TRBJ1-1; v_call: TRBV14; cdr3_aa: ASSSQGFEAF
j_call: TRBJ2-5; v_call: TRBV7-3; cdr3_aa: ASSSVPQETQY
j_call: TRBJ2-5; v_call: TRBV29-1; cdr3_aa: SAKPAGGPKTQY
j_call: TRBJ1-2; v_call: TRBV12-3/TRBV12-4; cdr3_aa: ASKVEGSHGYT
j_call: TRBJ2-7; v_call: TRBV14; cdr3_aa: ASRRTGTVFYEQY
j_call: TRBJ2-3; v_call: TRBV7-9; cdr3_aa: ASSHQSAALGDTQY
j_call: TRBJ1-1; v_call: TRBV7-9; cdr3_aa: ASSTQGRVTEAF
j_call: TRBJ2-3; v_call: TRBV5-4; cdr3_aa: ASSPSGGAGTDTQY
j_call: TRBJ1-1; v_call: TRBV4-2; cdr3_aa: ASSQGTGGLNTEAF
j_call: TRBJ1-1; v_call: TRBV14; cdr3_aa: ASSQPQGVTEAF
j_call: TRBJ2-5; v_call: TRBV18; cdr3_aa: ASSPQKETQY
j_call: TRBJ2-7; v_call: TRBV29-1; cdr3_aa: SVVGDRSSYEQY
j_call: TRBJ1-5; v_call: TRBV27; cdr3_aa: ASSAASAGSNQPQH
j_call: TRBJ1-2; v_call: TRBV7-9; cdr3_aa: ASSLVPRGSNYGYT
j_call: TRBJ1-5; v_call: TRBV7-9; cdr3_aa: ASSLTGGNQPQH
j_call: TRBJ2-5; v_call: TRBV5-6; cdr3_aa: ASSRRQTQETQY
j_call: TRBJ2-1; v_call: TRBV7-8; cdr3_aa: ASSPSGGVYNEQF
j_call: TRBJ2-1; v_call: TRBV7-9; cdr3_aa: ASSSQDYNEQF